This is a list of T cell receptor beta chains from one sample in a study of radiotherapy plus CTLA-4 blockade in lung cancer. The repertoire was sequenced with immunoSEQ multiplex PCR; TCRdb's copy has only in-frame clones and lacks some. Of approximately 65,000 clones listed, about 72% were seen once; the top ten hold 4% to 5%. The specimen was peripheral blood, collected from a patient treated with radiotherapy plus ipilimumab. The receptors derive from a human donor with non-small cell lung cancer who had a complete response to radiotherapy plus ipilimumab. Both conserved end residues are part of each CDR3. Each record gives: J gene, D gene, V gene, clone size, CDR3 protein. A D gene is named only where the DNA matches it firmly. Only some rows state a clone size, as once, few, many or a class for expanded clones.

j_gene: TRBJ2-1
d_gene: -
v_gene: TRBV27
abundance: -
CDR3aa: CASSLSSGVSYNEQFF

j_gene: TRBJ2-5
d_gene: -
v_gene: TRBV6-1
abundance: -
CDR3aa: CASSATGRQETQYF

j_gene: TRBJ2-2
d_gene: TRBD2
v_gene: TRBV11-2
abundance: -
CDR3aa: CASSLWTAGAGELFF

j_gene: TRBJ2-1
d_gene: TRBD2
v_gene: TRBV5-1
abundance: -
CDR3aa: CASSKGRPSGYNEQFF

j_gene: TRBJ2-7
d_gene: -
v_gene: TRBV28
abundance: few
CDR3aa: CASSPRGGINEQYF

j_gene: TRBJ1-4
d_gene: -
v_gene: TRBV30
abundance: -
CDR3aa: CAWSVLTDHEKLFF

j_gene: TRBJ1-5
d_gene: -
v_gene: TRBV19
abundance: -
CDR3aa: CASSILGRGLYSNQPQHF

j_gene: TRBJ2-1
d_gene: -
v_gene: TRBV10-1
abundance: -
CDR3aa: CASSELVGGSYNEQFF

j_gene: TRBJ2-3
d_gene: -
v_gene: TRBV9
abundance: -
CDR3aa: CATSRGTDTQYF

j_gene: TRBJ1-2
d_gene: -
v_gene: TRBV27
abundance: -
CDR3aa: CASSLGGIEVFRGYTF

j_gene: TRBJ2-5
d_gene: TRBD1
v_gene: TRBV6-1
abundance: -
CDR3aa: CASSPDRGHETQYF